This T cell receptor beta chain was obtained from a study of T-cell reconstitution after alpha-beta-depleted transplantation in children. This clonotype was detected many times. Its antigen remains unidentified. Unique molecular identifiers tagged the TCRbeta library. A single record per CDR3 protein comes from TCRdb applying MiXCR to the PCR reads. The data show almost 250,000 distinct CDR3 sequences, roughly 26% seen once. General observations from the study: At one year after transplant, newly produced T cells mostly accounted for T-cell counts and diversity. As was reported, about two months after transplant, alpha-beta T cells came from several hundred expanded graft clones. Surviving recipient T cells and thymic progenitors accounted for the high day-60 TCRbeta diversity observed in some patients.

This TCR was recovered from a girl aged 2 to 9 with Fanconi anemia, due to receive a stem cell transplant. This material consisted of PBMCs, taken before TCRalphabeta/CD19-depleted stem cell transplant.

Written as DNA, the CDR3 is TGTGCCAGCAGCCGACAGGTCTACGAGCAGTACTTC. This codes for CASSRQVYEQYF. The chain links TRBV6-5 to TRBJ2-7; the D gene is possibly TRBD1 (6 bases). CDR1 is MNHEY and CDR2 is SVGAGI in the germline V gene. The CDR3 is made up of 12 amino acids. Trimming pared 6 bases from V and 3 bases from J, leaving 9 bases between.